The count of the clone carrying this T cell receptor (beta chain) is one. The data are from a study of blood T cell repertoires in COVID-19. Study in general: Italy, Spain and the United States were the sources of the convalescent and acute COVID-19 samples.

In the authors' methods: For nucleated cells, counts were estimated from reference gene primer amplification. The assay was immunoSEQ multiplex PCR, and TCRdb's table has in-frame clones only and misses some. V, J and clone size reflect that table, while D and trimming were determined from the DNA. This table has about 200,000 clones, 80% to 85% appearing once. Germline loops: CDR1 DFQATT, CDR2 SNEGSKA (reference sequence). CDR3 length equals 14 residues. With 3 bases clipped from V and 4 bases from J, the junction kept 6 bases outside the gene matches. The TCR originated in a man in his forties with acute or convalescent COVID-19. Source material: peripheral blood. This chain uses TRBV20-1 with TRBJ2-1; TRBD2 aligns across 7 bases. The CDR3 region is CSASPAGRYNEQFF. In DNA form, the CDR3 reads TGCAGTGCTAGTCCAGCGGGGCGATACAATGAGCAGTTCTTC.